This TCR beta chain was profiled in a study of T cell repertoires in cytomegalovirus infection. Study at large: TCR beta signatures that were public indicated CMV infection and matching HLA type.

As for this clonotype: Its specificity is unknown.

TCRdb independently ran MiXCR on the reads; one entry per CDR3 protein. The table shows more than 400,000 distinct CDR3 sequences, with roughly 29% occurring only once. CDR1 is GTSNPN, CDR2 SVGIG, per germline (reference sequence). The CDR3 is made up of 14 amino acids. The V end was cut by 3 bases, the J end by 1 base, with 12 bases between. General observations from the study: The response measured ex vivo was dominated by TCR beta clonotypes (HLA-C-restricted and CMV-specific). People with CMV and the relevant HLA were identified by cumulative public TCR beta family frequency.

The sequenced sample was PBMCs. This TCR came from a human donor in good health (CMV status not recorded). Some clones in this sample may be carry-over from other donors' samples. The genes are TRBV30 and TRBJ1-2; D perhaps matches TRBD1 (5 bases). This CDR3 is CAWSGTELNYGYTF. The CDR3 DNA is TGTGCCTGGAGCGGGACGGAGCTTAACTATGGCTACACCTTC. Using reference TRBV30 and TRBJ1-2 for the parts outside the CDR3, the full variable domain is SQTIHQWPATLVQPVGSPLSLECTVEGTSNPNLYWYRQAAGRGLQLLFYSVGIGQISSEVPQNLSASRPQDRQFILSSKKLLLSDSGFYLCAWSGTELNYGYTFGSGTRLTVV.